This TCR beta chain was identified during a study of blood T cell repertoires in COVID-19. Study-level background: The United States, Italy and Spain provided the acute and convalescent COVID-19 samples.

This clone was seen a handful of times. There are 13 residues in the CDR3. Looked up from germline, CDR1 is MDHEN and CDR2 is SYDVKM. V lost 5 bases and J 15 bases, leaving 20 bases between the germline ends. The protocol was immunoSEQ multiplex PCR, while the TCRdb copy is restricted to in-frame clones and leaves out a portion. The repertoire holds about 370,000 clones, with roughly 90% as singletons. The specimen was peripheral blood. This clonotype originated in a woman in her thirties with COVID-19, enrolled during active disease. The chain carries TRBV28 and TRBJ2-1; D gene uncertain. CDR3 sequence: CASSPIPTPPAFF. CDR3 sequence (DNA): TGTGCCAGCAGTCCCATCCCGACTCCCCCGGCGTTCTTC.